The rows below give T cell receptor beta chains drawn from one sample of a study of T cell changes during pregnancy in multiple sclerosis. Clones were read by immunoSEQ multiplex PCR, and TCRdb kept only the in-frame ones, dropping some. The data hold more than 55,000 clones, with 75% to 90% observed a single time. Sequencing used peripheral blood, obtained after pregnancy. The receptors shown here come from a female donor with multiple sclerosis, enrolled in a pregnancy study. The CDR3 runs from the conserved cysteine through the conserved F or W. Fields, in order: clone size, J gene, D gene, V gene, CDR3 DNA, CDR3 protein. D genes are given only for firm matches. Clone size, where shown, is once, few, many, or a class for clones that have expanded.

- TRBJ2-1 - TRBV7-2 TGTGCCAGCAGTCGTAATCGAGAAAATGAGCAGTTCTTC CASSRNRENEQFF
- TRBJ2-7 - TRBV6-1 TGTGCCAGCATCTATGGGCCAGGGGAAACCTACGAGCAGTACTTC CASIYGPGETYEQYF
- TRBJ1-6 TRBD1 TRBV19 TGTGCCAGTAGTATAGCGACAGGGGGCTATTCACCCCTCCACTTT CASSIATGGYSPLHF
once TRBJ1-6 TRBD1 TRBV19 TGTGCCAGTAGTTTGGACAGGGGCAATTCACCCCTCCACTTT CASSLDRGNSPLHF
- TRBJ1-4 - TRBV18 TGTGCCAGCTCACGGACAGTAGGCTTTGAAAAACTGTTTTTT CASSRTVGFEKLFF
- TRBJ1-1 - TRBV11-2 TGTGCCAGCAGCTTTACAGAGAACACTGAAGCTTTCTTT CASSFTENTEAFF
- TRBJ2-5 TRBD1 TRBV15 TGTGCCACGTCGGACAGGGCGAATGGGGAGACCCAGTACTTC CATSDRANGETQYF
- TRBJ1-1 - TRBV11-2 TGTGCCAGCAGCTCAAATGCCAGGTTACAGAACACTGAAGCTTTCTTT CASSSNARLQNTEAFF
- TRBJ2-7 - TRBV4-1 TGCGCCAGCAGCCCCCGGGTCGTGGGCTACGAGCAGTACTTC CASSPRVVGYEQYF
- TRBJ2-1 - TRBV5-1 TGCGCCAGCAGCGCCCTTAGCTCCTACAATGAGCAGTTCTTC CASSALSSYNEQFF
- TRBJ1-2 - TRBV28 TGTGCCAGCAGTTTCCGTGGGGGCGGCTACACCTTC CASSFRGGGYTF
few TRBJ1-5 - TRBV2 TGTGCCAGCCGACCGGGAGCGGGTCAGCCCCAGCATTTT CASRPGAGQPQHF
- TRBJ2-7 - TRBV6-5 TGTGCCAGCAGTTACGACACCTCCTACGAGCAGTACTTC CASSYDTSYEQYF
- TRBJ2-1 TRBD2 TRBV27 TGTGCCAGCAGACGACTAGCGGGGAACAATGAGCAGTTCTTC CASRRLAGNNEQFF
few TRBJ1-1 - TRBV29-1 TGCAGCGTTGAAGATTTTCAAGGGAGTGAAGCTTTCTTT CSVEDFQGSEAFF
- TRBJ1-2 - TRBV28 TGTGCCAGCAGTTTATGGGAGAGTATTGTAAACTATGGCTACACCTTC CASSLWESIVNYGYTF
once TRBJ1-1 - TRBV9 TGTGCCAGCAGCGTAGGTCTTTGGCAGGCAAGGATGGATGAAGCTTTCTTT CASSVGLWQARMDEAFF
- TRBJ1-1 - TRBV6-5 TGTGCCAGCAGCTCCACAGAAGAGAACACTGAAGCTTTCTTT CASSSTEENTEAFF
- TRBJ2-3 TRBD2 TRBV7-9 TGTGCCAGCAGCCGGGGACTAGCGGACCGCACAGATACGCAGTATTTT CASSRGLADRTDTQYF
- TRBJ2-1 TRBD1 TRBV5-1 TGCGCCAGCAGCTTAAGACCCGGGACAGGGGGGGACAATGAGCAGTTCTTC CASSLRPGTGGDNEQFF
- TRBJ1-1 - TRBV6-6 TGTGCCAGCAGTTACACCGGGGAAGCTTTCTTT CASSYTGEAFF
once TRBJ2-7 - TRBV27 TGTGCCAGCAGGCGGGTTGGGCCCTACGAGCAGTACTTC CASRRVGPYEQYF
- TRBJ2-3 - TRBV4-3 TGCGCCAGCAGCCAGACGTCACAGCTTGGGACAGATACGCAGTATTTT CASSQTSQLGTDTQYF
- TRBJ1-2 - TRBV7-2 TGTGCCAGCAGCCCCCAGGGAGGGTTAGGCTACACCTTC CASSPQGGLGYTF
- TRBJ2-7 TRBD1 TRBV6-1 TGTGCCAGCAGTGAACGTGGGACAGGGTCCTACGAGCAGTACTTC CASSERGTGSYEQYF
- TRBJ1-6 - TRBV19 TGTGCCAGTAGTTCCTATCAGGGTGGCGGATCACCCCTCCACTTT CASSSYQGGGSPLHF
- TRBJ1-6 TRBD1 TRBV7-6 TGTGCCAGCAGCTTAAGGGACAGGGCCGCTCGCTATAATTCACCCCTCCACTTT CASSLRDRAARYNSPLHF
- TRBJ2-7 TRBD2 TRBV19 TGTGCCAGTAGTACGGGGGGACCCTACGAGCAGTACTTC CASSTGGPYEQYF